The 31 T cell receptor beta chains below come from one sample, sequenced in a study of human T cells and chemical hapten exposure. Time point here: patch test 1, 2 weeks after DPC sensitization. Specified treatment: therapeutic diphenylcyclopropenone sensitization with weekly scalp DPC. TCRdb re-called the RACE reads with MiXCR, one entry per CDR3 protein. The sample consists of 340,000 or so distinct CDR3 sequences, around 7% of them appearing once. Material: whole blood, obtained in connection with sensitization to the hapten diphenylcyclopropenone (DPC). The receptors were sampled from a woman aged 18 to 35 with alopecia areata. Some clones in this sample may be carry-over from other donors' samples.

This clonotype has ten or more counts. This CDR3 reads CASSLGTAGRYGYTF. The CDR3 DNA is TGTGCCAGCAGCTTAGGAACCGCAGGGCGGTATGGCTACACCTTC. The chain links TRBV7-9 to TRBJ1-2; perhaps TRBD1 as D (5 bases). The germline gives CDR1 SEHNR, CDR2 FQNEAQ (reference sequence). The ends were cut back, 1 base at V and 5 bases at J, with 14 bases in the middle. This CDR3 spans 15 amino acids.

Only a few counts were recorded for this clonotype. This rearrangement joins TRBV7-2 to TRBJ1-1, with a possible D match to TRBD1 (5 bases). Trimming pared 5 bases from V and 0 bases from J, leaving 16 bases between. The CDR3 is 16 amino acids. CDR1 is SGHTA, CDR2 FQGNSA, per germline. The CDR3 spells CASSPQGSHMNTEAFF. In DNA form, the CDR3 reads TGTGCCAGCAGCCCCCAGGGTTCCCATATGAACACTGAAGCTTTCTTT.

This clonotype occurred a few times. The genes are TRBV6-5 and TRBJ2-5; D gene ambiguous. The germline V gene has CDR1 MNHEY and CDR2 SVGAGI. Trimming removed 8 bases from V and 6 bases from J, with 4 bases in between. This CDR3 spans 9 amino acids. The CDR3 spells CASRKTQYF. The CDR3 bases are TGTGCCAGCCGGAAGACCCAGTACTTC.

In this sample, this clonotype turned up a few times. CDR3 sequence: CASSHTGVGNTIYF. The CDR3 DNA reads as TGTGCCAGCAGTCATACAGGGGTTGGAAACACCATATATTTT. The gene calls are TRBV12-3 or TRBV12-4 and TRBJ1-3; 7 bases map to TRBD1. V lost 5 bases and J lost 3; bases outside the gene matches: 4. The CDR3 contains 14 residues.

This clonotype came up a few times. The J gene is TRBJ1-5, the V gene TRBV12-3 or TRBV12-4; TRBD1 might be the D (6 bases). The germline V and J ends were trimmed by 4 bases and 6 bases, with 13 bases remaining between them. The CDR3 contains 14 residues. Written as DNA, the CDR3 is TGTGCCAGCAGTTCTCAAGGGGGGAGTCAGCCCCAGCATTTT. Its translation: CASSSQGGSQPQHF.

In this sample, this clonotype turned up a few times. The V call is TRBV7-8, the J call TRBJ1-1; perhaps TRBD1 as D (6 bases). The CDR3 totals 15 residues. Germline CDR1 reads SGHVS; CDR2 reads FQNEAQ. The V and J ends lost 5 bases and 1 base respectively, with 14 bases between them. The CDR3 protein is CASSIRTATNTEAFF. CDR3 bases: TGTGCCAGCAGCATAAGGACAGCGACGAACACTGAAGCTTTCTTT.

This clonotype appeared a few times. V gene TRBV6-1 combines with J gene TRBJ2-4; D is unresolved. This CDR3 contains 15 residues. The germline gives CDR1 MNHNS, CDR2 SASEGT. V shed 2 bases and J shed 0 bases, with 8 bases lying between them. This chain's CDR3 is CASSEMLIAKNIQYF. The CDR3 nucleotides read TGTGCCAGCAGTGAAATGCTAATAGCCAAAAACATTCAGTACTTC.

In this sample, this clonotype turned up a few times. The chain links TRBV10-3 to TRBJ2-3; 12 bases are a match to TRBD2. The CDR3 is made up of 20 amino acids. Germline V CDR1 and CDR2: ENHRY, SYGVKD. V lost 0 bases to trimming and J lost 6 bases; unmatched junction nucleotides: 16. The CDR3 DNA reads TGTGCCATCAGTGAGTCGTGGCTAGCGGGGGGGCGTGGGACCGTGGATACGCAGTATTTT. Protein sequence: CAISESWLAGGRGTVDTQYF.

This clonotype was picked up a small number of times. J is TRBJ1-2 and V is TRBV21-1; the table's D call, TRBD1, has no DNA check behind it. TRBV21-1 counts as a pseudogene. The CDR3 has 15 amino acids. Here the CDR3 DNA reads TGTGCCAGCAGCGCGACAGGGGCCACTAACTATGGCTACACCTTC. Encoded protein: CASSATGATNYGYTF.

This clonotype occurred many times. V gene TRBV2 combines with J gene TRBJ2-7; possibly TRBD1 for D (5 bases). The CDR3 has 11 amino acids. CDR1 is SNHLY, CDR2 FYNNEI, per germline. V was cut by 6 bases and J by 6 bases, with 9 bases left in between. Written as DNA, the CDR3 is TGTGCCAGCAGGCAGGGAACCGAGCAGTACTTC. Translating it yields CASRQGTEQYF.

This clonotype showed up many times. The V gene is TRBV6-2 or TRBV6-3, the J gene TRBJ1-5, with D tentatively TRBD1 (5 bases). CDR3 length: 11 residues. Germline loops: CDR1 MNHEY, CDR2 SVGEGT. Trimming stripped 2 bases from V and 9 bases from J, with 5 bases between. CDR3 nucleotides: TGTGCCAGCAGTTACAGGGGGCCCCAGCATTTT. It yields the protein CASSYRGPQHF.

This clonotype was detected only once. The gene calls are TRBV10-3 and TRBJ2-1, with 11 bases lining up with TRBD2. Germline lookup yields CDR1 ENHRY and CDR2 SYGVKD. Unmatched junction bases numbered 7, after V lost 10 bases and J lost 8 bases. The length of the CDR3 is 13 residues. The CDR3 coding sequence is TGTGCCACCTTTAGCGGGGGGGCTTATGAGCAGTTCTTC. Translating it yields CATFSGGAYEQFF.

This clonotype has a count of ten or more. The rearrangement links TRBV24-1 to TRBJ2-2; D gene uncertain. The germline CDR1 and CDR2 sequences are KGHDR and SFDVKD. This CDR3 has 13 amino acids. Trimming removed 5 bases at V and 2 bases at J, with 5 bases between. CDR3 sequence reads: CATSGANTGELFF. The CDR3 nucleotides are TGTGCCACCAGTGGGGCCAACACCGGGGAGCTGTTTTTT.

This clonotype was recorded at least ten times. V is TRBV29-1 and J is TRBJ2-3; 11 nucleotides align to TRBD2. V gave up 6 bases and J gave up 2 bases; unmatched junction bases: 4. The CDR3 is made up of 14 amino acids. Germline V gives CDR1 SQVTM, CDR2 ANQGSEA. CDR3 protein: CSVTSGVNTDTQYF. DNA for the CDR3: TGCAGCGTGACTAGCGGGGTAAACACAGATACGCAGTATTTT.

This clonotype appeared a few times. This chain joins TRBV14 and TRBJ2-7; TRBD2 matches at 8 bases. In germline, CDR1 is SGHDN, CDR2 FVKESK. The CDR3 consists of 17 residues. V lost 6 bases and J lost 0; bases outside the gene matches: 13. The CDR3 coding sequence is TGTGCCAGCAGTTCTTTAGCGGGGCCTCCTATCTCCTACGAGCAGTACTTC. Its translation is CASSSLAGPPISYEQYF.

This clonotype was counted many times. The chain recombines TRBV29-1 with TRBJ1-1, with D tentatively TRBD1 (5 bases). Germline V gives CDR1 SQVTM, CDR2 ANQGSEA. The V end lost 0 bases, the J end lost 4 bases, and 15 bases lay between the germline ends. This CDR3 is built from 15 residues. CDR3 coding DNA: TGCAGCGTTGAAGATCAAAGGGGCGCCTCCACTGAAGCTTTCTTT. This encodes CSVEDQRGASTEAFF.

The gene calls are TRBV3-1 and TRBJ1-5, with D unclear. The CDR3 sequence is 14 residues long. The germline V gene has CDR1 LGHDT and CDR2 YNNKEL (reference sequence). Trimming took off 3 bases at V and 7 bases at J, with 13 bases between the two ends. The CDR3 loop is CASSQAELGQPQHF. CDR3 DNA: TGTGCCAGCAGCCAGGCCGAATTGGGGCAGCCCCAGCATTTT.

The table lists this clonotype with many counts. V is TRBV18 and J is TRBJ2-2, with a weak D call TRBD1 (5 bases). The germline V and J ends were trimmed by 0 bases and 0 bases, with 14 bases remaining between them. From germline, CDR1 is KGHSH and CDR2 LQKENI. The CDR3 length is 18 residues. Here the CDR3 DNA reads TGTGCCAGCTCACCACCGTCTCAGGGCCCCGCGAACACCGGGGAGCTGTTTTTT. It encodes CASSPPSQGPANTGELFF.

In its sample, this clonotype was seen a few times. The rearrangement links TRBV4-3 to TRBJ2-7; D perhaps matches TRBD1 (6 bases). V lost 4 bases, J lost 2 bases, and 15 bases lay in between. There are 15 residues in the CDR3. The germline V gene encodes CDR1 LGHNA and CDR2 YSLEER. The CDR3 DNA follows: TGCGCCAGCAGCCTTTCCGTACAGGGCACCTACGAGCAGTACTTC. It codes for CASSLSVQGTYEQYF.

This clonotype was recorded at least ten times. The gene calls are TRBV6-5 and TRBJ2-7; D perhaps matches TRBD1 (5 bases). There are 13 residues in the CDR3. Germline CDR1 is MNHEY and CDR2 is SVGAGI. The ends were cut back, 7 bases at V and 6 bases at J, with 16 bases in the middle. The CDR3 DNA reads TGTGCCAGCACGCAGGGTAGTAATTCCGAGCAGTACTTC. Translating it yields CASTQGSNSEQYF.

The V call is TRBV28, the J call TRBJ2-3, with unresolved D. This CDR3 contains 15 residues. V was trimmed by 1 base and J by 1 base, leaving 9 bases between them. The germline CDR1 and CDR2 sequences are MDHEN and SYDVKM. CDR3: CASSLFCQRTDTQYF. The CDR3 region has the DNA TGTGCCAGCAGTTTATTTTGCCAGCGCACAGATACGCAGTATTTT.

This clonotype was counted only a few times. The V gene is TRBV9, the J gene TRBJ1-1; D call uncertain. Germline V gene data show CDR1 as SGDLS and CDR2 as YYNGEE. The V end was cut by 0 bases, the J end by 1 base, with 10 bases between. This CDR3 is 15 amino acids long. The CDR3 is CASSVGGGSNTEAFF. CDR3 sequence (DNA): TGTGCCAGCAGCGTAGGAGGAGGATCGAACACTGAAGCTTTCTTT. The whole variable domain, filled in from reference TRBV9 and TRBJ1-1, reads DSGVTQTPKHLITATGQRVTLRCSPRSGDLSVYWYQQSLDQGLQFLIQYYNGEERAKGNILERFSAQQFPDLHSELNLSSLELGDSALYFCASSVGGGSNTEAFFGQGTRLTVV.

This clonotype showed up many times. Here the CDR3 DNA reads TGTGCCAGCAGTTACTCCCGACAGGGGGCCAATGGCTACACCTTC. Translated: CASSYSRQGANGYTF. The chain recombines TRBV6-6 with TRBJ1-2; 10 bases align to TRBD1. Germline V gene data show CDR1 as MNHNY and CDR2 as SVGAGI (reference sequence). V gave up 0 bases and J gave up 6 bases; unmatched junction bases: 4. CDR3 length: 15 amino acids.

This clonotype occurred a few times. The chain uses TRBV28 and TRBJ1-6, with D perhaps matching TRBD1 (5 bases). This CDR3 contains 15 residues. With 2 bases removed from V and 14 bases from J, the gap between germline ends came to 19 bases. CDR1 and CDR2 (germline): MDHEN, SYDVKM. The CDR3: CASSLIGQGRVALHF. The CDR3 nucleotides are TGTGCCAGCAGTTTAATTGGGCAGGGTCGCGTCGCCCTCCACTTT.

As DNA, the CDR3 is TGTGCCAGCAGTGGAAACCCAGCCCTCTACGAGCAGTACTTC. Translated: CASSGNPALYEQYF. The chain carries TRBV25-1 and TRBJ2-7, with unresolved D. Trimming removed 4 bases from V and 3 bases from J, with 13 bases in between. CDR3 length: 14 amino acids. Germline CDR1 is MGHDK and CDR2 is SYGVNS.

This clonotype was seen more than once but under ten times. The rearrangement uses TRBV7-9 and TRBJ2-3, with D perhaps assigned TRBD1 or TRBD2 (6 bases each). The V and J ends lost 2 bases and 0 bases respectively, with 9 bases between them. Per the germline V gene, CDR1 is SEHNR and CDR2 is FQNEAQ (reference sequence). There are 15 residues in the CDR3. DNA for the CDR3: TGTGCCAGCAGCTTACGGGGGCTAAGCACAGATACGCAGTATTTT. It codes for CASSLRGLSTDTQYF.

This clonotype has only a few counts. The CDR3 loop reads CASSPSGSGGYTDTQYF. The CDR3 bases are TGTGCCAGCAGTCCGTCGGGTAGCGGGGGGTACACAGATACGCAGTATTTT. The chain uses TRBV6-6 and TRBJ2-3; 10 nucleotides line up with TRBD2. This CDR3 is built from 17 residues. The J segment lost 2 bases and the V segment lost 5 bases, leaving 10 bases of the junction unmatched. Germline values: CDR1 MNHNY, CDR2 SVGAGI (reference sequence).

This chain joins TRBV6-2 or TRBV6-3 and TRBJ2-7; TRBD2 matches 9 bases. CDR1 MNHEY and CDR2 SVGEGT come from the germline V gene. The CDR3 loop spans 17 amino acids. The trim removed 5 bases at V and 3 bases at J, leaving 14 bases unmatched. This CDR3 is CASSLHPLAGAHYEQYF. CDR3 bases: TGTGCCAGCAGTCTTCACCCGTTAGCGGGGGCCCACTACGAGCAGTACTTC.

This clonotype was recorded a few times. The CDR3 DNA reads as TGCAGCGCCTCGACAGCATCCCCGAACACCGGGGAGCTGTTTTTT. It specifies CSASTASPNTGELFF. The V call is TRBV29-1, the J call TRBJ2-2; a possible D gene is TRBD1 (5 bases). The CDR3 covers 15 residues. Trimming cost V 7 bases and J 0 bases, with 15 bases left between them. Germline-derived CDR1 and CDR2 are SQVTM and ANQGSEA.

At least ten counts were recorded for this clonotype. V usage is TRBV14 and J usage is TRBJ2-1; 10 nucleotides agree with TRBD1. Unmatched junction bases numbered 7, after V lost 4 bases and J lost 4 bases. The CDR3 extends over 16 amino acids. The germline V gene encodes CDR1 SGHDN and CDR2 FVKESK. CDR3 region: CASSRPGTGVYNEQFF. DNA of the CDR3: TGTGCCAGCAGCCGACCCGGGACAGGGGTTTACAATGAGCAGTTCTTC.

At least ten counts were recorded for this clonotype. J is TRBJ2-7 and V is TRBV10-3, with TRBD2 identical over 8 bases. The trim removed 6 bases at V and 0 bases at J, leaving 7 bases unmatched. CDR1 ENHRY and CDR2 SYGVKD come from the germline V gene. The CDR3 runs to 15 residues. CDR3 coding DNA: TGTGCCATCAGCCGATCAAGCGGGGGCTCCTACGAGCAGTACTTC. This codes for CAISRSSGGSYEQYF.